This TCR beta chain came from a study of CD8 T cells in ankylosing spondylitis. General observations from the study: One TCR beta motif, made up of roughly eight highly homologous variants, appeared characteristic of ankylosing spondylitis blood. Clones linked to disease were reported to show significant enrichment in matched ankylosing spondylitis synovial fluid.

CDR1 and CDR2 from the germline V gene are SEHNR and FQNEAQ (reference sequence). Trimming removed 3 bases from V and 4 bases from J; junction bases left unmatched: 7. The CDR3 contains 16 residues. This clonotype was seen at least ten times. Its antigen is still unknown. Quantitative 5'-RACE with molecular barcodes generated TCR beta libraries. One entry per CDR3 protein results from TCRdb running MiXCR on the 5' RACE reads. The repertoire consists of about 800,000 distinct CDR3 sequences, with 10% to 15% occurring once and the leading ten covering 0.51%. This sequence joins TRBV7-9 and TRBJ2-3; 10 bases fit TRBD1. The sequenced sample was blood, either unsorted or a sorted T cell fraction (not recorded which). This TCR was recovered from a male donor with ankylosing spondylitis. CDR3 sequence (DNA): TGTGCCAGCAGCTTGATGACAGGGGGCGTCCCAGATACGCAGTATTTT. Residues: CASSLMTGGVPDTQYF.